The sequence of this TCR beta chain was determined in a study of blood T cells in healthy people across ages. Through a sample-barcoded 5' primer and a J-beta primer mix, a second PCR was run for roughly 6 to 11 cycles. Using its own MiXCR run on the 5' RACE reads, TCRdb lists one record per CDR3 protein. The sample shows over 600,000 distinct CDR3 sequences, 20% to 25% of them seen only once. This clonotype was seen a single time. Germline CDR1 is LGHNA and CDR2 is YSLEER. V was shortened by 1 base and J by 7 bases, with 11 bases between the two germline ends. The CDR3 consists of 13 residues. The sample comprised blood. The receptor comes from a man between 65 and 85 years old in good health. V and J are TRBV4-3 and TRBJ2-7; possible D gene TRBD2, 6 bases. The CDR3 DNA reads as TGCGCCAGCAGCCAAGCGGAGGGGAGTGAGCAGTACTTC. It translates to CASSQAEGSEQYF.